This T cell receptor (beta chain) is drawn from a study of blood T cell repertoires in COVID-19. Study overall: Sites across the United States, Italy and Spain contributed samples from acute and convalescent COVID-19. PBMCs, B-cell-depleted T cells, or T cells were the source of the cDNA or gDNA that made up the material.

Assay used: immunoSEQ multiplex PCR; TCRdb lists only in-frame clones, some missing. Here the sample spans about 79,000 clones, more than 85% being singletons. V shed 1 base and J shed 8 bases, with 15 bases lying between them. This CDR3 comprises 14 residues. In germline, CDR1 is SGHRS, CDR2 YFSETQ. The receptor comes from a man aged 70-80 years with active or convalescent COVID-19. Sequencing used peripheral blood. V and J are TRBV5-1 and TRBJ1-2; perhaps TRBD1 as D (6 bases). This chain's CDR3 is CASSLQGQGWGYTF. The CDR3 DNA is TGCGCCAGCAGCTTGCAGGGGCAGGGATGGGGCTACACCTTC.